Listed here are 5 T cell receptor beta chains from one sample, sequenced in a study of shared clonotypes between healthy human individuals. Naive CD8 populations comprised CD45RO-negative cells positively selected for CCR7, excluding terminally differentiated effector memory CD45RA+ cells. This table comes from immunoSEQ multiplex PCR, and its TCRdb copy is limited to in-frame clones, with some not included. The table records around 2.1 million clones, 85% to 95% of them present only once. Material: naive CD8+ T cells from PBMCs. The receptor source for this set is a man aged 18 to 29 in good health. Some clones in this sample may be carry-over from other donors' samples.

The V gene is TRBV28, the J gene TRBJ2-3; TRBD2 matches at 12 bases. V was pared by 3 bases and J by 8 bases, with 12 bases of the junction left unmatched. The CDR3 spans 17 residues. Germline CDR1 is MDHEN and CDR2 is SYDVKM. In DNA, the CDR3 is TGTGCCAGCAGTTTGTGGACTAGCGGGACGAGCTCACGTACGCAGTATTTT. Amino acids: CASSLWTSGTSSRTQYF.

The chain links TRBV5-1 to TRBJ1-1; D unresolved. The CDR3 extends over 16 amino acids. The V end lost 4 bases, the J end lost 1 base, and 17 bases lay between the germline ends. Looked up from germline, CDR1 is SGHRS and CDR2 is YFSETQ. In DNA form, the CDR3 reads TGCGCCAGCAGCCTAGCAGGCAGACTAAAGAACACTGAAGCTTTCTTT. It translates to CASSLAGRLKNTEAFF.

The chain employs TRBV4-2 and TRBJ2-3, with 7 bases aligning to TRBD2. The ends lost 0 bases at V and 2 bases at J; junction bases unmatched: 8. CDR1 and CDR2 (germline): LGHNA, YNFKEQ. This CDR3 is 17 amino acids long. CDR3 bases: TGTGCCAGCAGCCAAGATCGAGGCGGGAGATACACAGATACGCAGTATTTT. Its protein product is CASSQDRGGRYTDTQYF.

The chain carries TRBV7-9 and TRBJ2-1; tentative D call: TRBD2 (5 bases). Germline loops: CDR1 SEHNR, CDR2 FQNEAQ (reference sequence). This CDR3 is 16 amino acids long. The V end lost 2 bases, the J end lost 8 bases, and 19 bases lay between the germline ends. DNA of the CDR3: TGTGCCAGCAGCTTATCTCCGCGGAGGAGTTTCGATGAGCAGTTCTTC. Protein product: CASSLSPRRSFDEQFF.

A note on this clone: This same CDR3 is encoded by further DNA sequences in the sample. The gene calls are TRBV7-9 and TRBJ2-3; weak D call: TRBD1 (6 bases). V lost 0 bases to trimming and J lost 4 bases, with 14 bases between them. The CDR3 totals 16 residues. CDR1 SEHNR and CDR2 FQNEAQ come from the germline V gene (reference sequence). CDR3 in amino acids: CASSLALAGASDTQYF. In nucleotides, the CDR3 is TGTGCCAGCAGCTTAGCGCTGGCAGGGGCTTCAGATACGCAGTATTTT.